This T cell receptor beta chain was observed in a study of control samples from healthy donors and cancer patients. Trimming cost V 8 bases and J 4 bases; bases outside gene matches: 10. The CDR3 has 15 residues. From germline, CDR1 is MNHEY and CDR2 SVGAGI. Data came from immunoSEQ multiplex PCR; TCRdb stores just in-frame clones and leaves some out. Here the sample spans some 120,000 clones, around 87% being singletons. The receptor was derived from a man in his sixties in good health. Sequencing used blood. The chain couples TRBV6-5 to TRBJ2-1; 8 bases match TRBD1. CDR3 DNA: TGTGCCAGCCGCCAAAACAGGGGGTCGTACAATGAGCAGTTCTTC. Amino acid sequence: CASRQNRGSYNEQFF.